This record concerns one T cell receptor beta chain sequence. Its antigen is still unknown. The PCR had 60 Vbeta and 13 Jbeta primers. This table comes from immunoSEQ multiplex PCR, and its TCRdb copy is limited to in-frame clones, with some not included. The sample includes around 51,000 clones. The entry originates in a study of cytomegalovirus exposure and HLA in healthy donors. Study-wide context: The study placed 80% to 85% of its approximately 360 genotyped donors in the Caucasian-associated ancestry cluster. Findings and limits, study-wide: One variant, a missense change in DCLRE1C, was linked in a later analysis to TCR beta V- and J-gene trimming. Altogether, 150 to 200 TCR beta chains were recorded as cytomegalovirus-associated.

The germline V gene has CDR1 MNHEY and CDR2 SVGAGI. V was clipped by 7 bases and J by 1 base; unmatched bases: 3. The CDR3 runs 13 residues. Sequenced input: PBMCs. The sequence came from a man aged 40-49 years in good health and CMV-seropositive. The chain is built from TRBV6-5 and TRBJ1-1, with 7 positions matching TRBD1. CDR3 sequence reads: CASNGQENTEAFF. The CDR3 coding sequence is TGTGCCAGCAACGGACAGGAGAACACTGAAGCTTTCTTT.